The 17 T cell receptor beta chains below were found in one sample sequenced in a study of T cells in Graves' hyperthyroidism and ophthalmopathy (dated by TCRdb to about 2019). The library was produced with multiplex PCR. The instrument given in TCRdb is Illumina HiSeq 2000. Amplification of TCR beta CDR3 regions was carried out from RNA transcripts. The first round of RT-PCR for the TCR CDR3 was performed with the HTBI primer set and the Qiagen OneStep RT-PCR kit. Through fastp at Q25 and MiXCR, TCRdb rebuilt clones from the public reads, retaining in-frame beta chains. Identical CDR3 proteins give one entry, which carries the most common genes and DNA. Here the sample has 550,000 to 600,000 distinct CDR3 sequences; just over 45% occur a single time. The ten largest clones take up 15% to 20% of the sample. What was sequenced was peripheral blood or thyroid tissue (not recorded which). Receptors originate from an adult woman with Graves' disease, either hyperthyroidism or ophthalmopathy (not recorded which).

The rearrangement uses TRBV24-1 and TRBJ1-5; D remains ambiguous. Germline V gene data show CDR1 as KGHDR and CDR2 as SFDVKD. Trimming took 5 bases from V and 3 from J, leaving 13 bases between them. The CDR3 is 15 amino acids. The CDR3 DNA sequence: TGTGCCACCAGTGCTAGAGTGCTGGACAATCAGCCCCAGCATTTT. Translating gives CATSARVLDNQPQHF.

This CDR3 reads CASGGTSGRALYEQFF. In DNA form, the CDR3 reads TGTGCCAGCGGTGGGACTAGCGGGAGGGCCCTCTATGAGCAGTTCTTC. This chain links TRBV2 with TRBJ2-1; 16 bases align to TRBD2. The CDR3 sequence is 16 residues long. V shed 8 bases, J shed 8 bases, and the junction held 9 bases outside the gene matches. Germline values: CDR1 SNHLY, CDR2 FYNNEI.

This chain connects TRBV20-1 to TRBJ2-6; 7 bases align to TRBD1. The trim removed 5 bases at V and 5 bases at J, leaving 15 bases unmatched. Germline assignment: CDR1 DFQATT and CDR2 SNEGSKA (reference sequence). This CDR3 contains 17 residues. CDR3 in amino acids: CSAGNSGTAGRANVLTF. The CDR3 bases are TGCAGTGCTGGAAACTCCGGGACAGCTGGTAGGGCCAACGTCCTGACTTTC.

This rearrangement joins TRBV25-1 to TRBJ1-4; tentatively, D is TRBD1 (5 bases). Per the germline V gene, CDR1 is MGHDK and CDR2 is SYGVNS. This CDR3 contains 12 residues. With 8 bases removed from V and 11 bases from J, the gap between germline ends came to 15 bases. The CDR3 loop reads CASLEGGAKLFF. The CDR3 bases are TGTGCCAGCTTAGAGGGAGGGGCTAAACTGTTTTTT.

This clonotype appeared many times. This chain connects TRBV11-2 to TRBJ1-1, with D perhaps TRBD1 (6 bases). V lost 2 bases and J 5 bases, leaving 15 bases between the germline ends. Germline values: CDR1 SGHAT, CDR2 FQNNGV. This CDR3 has 15 amino acids. The CDR3 coding sequence is TGTGCCAGCAGCTTATTAGGGGGTATGATAACTGAAGCTTTCTTT. Translated, it gives CASSLLGGMITEAFF.

The chain recombines TRBV15 with TRBJ1-4; tentatively, D is TRBD1 (5 bases). This CDR3 has 13 residues. The V end lost 3 bases, the J end lost 8 bases, and 10 bases lay between the germline ends. Looked up from germline, CDR1 is LNHNV and CDR2 is YYDKDF (reference sequence). The CDR3 DNA reads as TGTGCCACCAGCAGGAGTAGGGACGAAAAACTGTTTTTT. Translated, it gives CATSRSRDEKLFF.

The rearrangement joins TRBV20-1 to TRBJ1-6; TRBD1 aligns across 7 bases. Germline lookup yields CDR1 DFQATT and CDR2 SNEGSKA (reference sequence). The CDR3 runs to 14 residues. V gave up 3 bases and J gave up 6 bases; unmatched junction bases: 5. This chain's CDR3 is CSARFGTANSPLHF. Written as DNA, the CDR3 is TGCAGTGCTAGGTTCGGGACAGCTAATTCACCCCTCCACTTT.

This clonotype has ten or more counts. The chain has TRBV4-2 and TRBJ1-1; TRBD1 might be the D (5 bases). The germline V and J ends were trimmed by 5 bases and 6 bases, with 16 bases remaining between them. The CDR3 extends over 14 amino acids. CDR1 is LGHNA, CDR2 YNFKEQ, per germline. DNA for the CDR3: TGTGCCAGCAGCACCCGAGGGGTCCTCGCTGAAGCTTTCTTT. Protein sequence: CASSTRGVLAEAFF.

The chain is built from TRBV25-1 and TRBJ1-2; TRBD1 aligns across 7 bases. The CDR3 is 16 residues long. Per the germline V gene, CDR1 is MGHDK and CDR2 is SYGVNS. J gave up 3 bases and V 7 bases, and 14 bases lay outside the gene matches. Written as DNA, the CDR3 is TGTGCCAGCAACAACCCCGGGAAAGGGGGCGACTATGGCTACACCTTC. It encodes CASNNPGKGGDYGYTF.

The rearrangement links TRBV28 to TRBJ1-2; maybe TRBD1 (5 bases). The CDR3 is 13 residues long. The germline V gene encodes CDR1 MDHEN and CDR2 SYDVKM. The V gene lost 10 bases and the J gene lost 3 bases, with 15 bases spanning the gap. The CDR3 reads CAIRSGVDYGYTF. For the CDR3, the DNA is TGTGCCATCAGATCGGGGGTTGACTATGGCTACACCTTC.

The chain links TRBV20-1 to TRBJ1-2; no clear D gene. V lost 6 bases and J 0 bases, leaving 14 bases between the germline ends. CDR3 size: 14 residues. CDR1 is DFQATT, CDR2 SNEGSKA, per germline (reference sequence). The CDR3 is CSAQGPYTNYGYTF. The CDR3 DNA is TGCAGTGCCCAAGGACCTTACACTAACTATGGCTACACCTTC.

The V and J genes are TRBV10-3 and TRBJ2-3; TRBD1 aligns across 7 bases. Germline CDR1 reads ENHRY; CDR2 reads SYGVKD. V lost 0 bases and J lost 1; bases outside the gene matches: 13. CDR3 size: 19 residues. As DNA, the CDR3 is TGTGCCATCAGTGAGTCAGCCCCATCCGACAGGGACCGCACAGATACGCAGTATTTT. Translation gives CAISESAPSDRDRTDTQYF.

V usage is TRBV20-1 and J usage is TRBJ2-7, with 7 bases that match TRBD2. The CDR3 is 12 residues long. The J segment lost 0 bases and the V segment lost 7 bases, leaving 3 bases of the junction unmatched. The germline V gene has CDR1 DFQATT and CDR2 SNEGSKA (reference sequence). The CDR3 nucleotides are TGCAGTGTGCAGCGGGACTCCTACGAGCAGTACTTC. This encodes CSVQRDSYEQYF.

This sequence joins TRBV10-3 and TRBJ1-2; D unclear. V lost 6 bases to trimming and J lost 10 bases, with 12 bases between them. The CDR3 runs to 11 residues. Germline-derived CDR1 and CDR2 are ENHRY and SYGVKD. The CDR3 DNA sequence: TGTGCCATCAGGGGGTCTGTGCTCTACACCTTC. Its protein is CAIRGSVLYTF.

This clonotype was seen many times. The chain joins TRBV2 to TRBJ2-7; no clear D gene. This CDR3 has 11 residues. V was clipped by 7 bases and J by 2 bases, with 6 bases between them. The germline V gene encodes CDR1 SNHLY and CDR2 FYNNEI. The CDR3 nucleotides are TGTGCCAGCACAGTTACCTACGAGCAGTACTTC. This encodes CASTVTYEQYF.

V is TRBV11-2 and J is TRBJ2-7, with D possibly being TRBD2 (6 bases). Germline CDR1 and CDR2: SGHAT and FQNNGV. Trimming left V 6 bases short and J 2 bases short, with 11 bases between. This CDR3 spans 13 amino acids. This chain's CDR3 is CASSGAGPYEQYF. CDR3 bases: TGTGCCAGCAGTGGGGCGGGACCCTACGAGCAGTACTTC.

V gene TRBV7-9 combines with J gene TRBJ1-1, with TRBD1 matching over 9 bases. J gave up 4 bases and V 5 bases, and 17 bases lay outside the gene matches. There are 18 residues in the CDR3. Germline V gives CDR1 SEHNR, CDR2 FQNEAQ (reference sequence). The DNA of the CDR3 is TGTGCCAGCAGCATACTTACTCTTCAGACAGGGGGAAGCACTGAAGCTTTCTTT. It yields the protein CASSILTLQTGGSTEAFF. The complete variable domain, with remaining parts taken from reference TRBV7-9 and TRBJ1-1, reads DTGVSQNPRHKITKRGQNVTFRCDPISEHNRLYWYRQTLGQGPEFLTYFQNEAQLEKSRLLSDRFSAERPKGSFSTLEIQRTEQGDSAMYLCASSILTLQTGGSTEAFFGQGTRLTVV.